The present TCR beta chain was sequenced within a study of cytomegalovirus exposure and HLA in healthy donors. Findings and limits, study-wide: Later, TCR association rates were found to vary by HLA locus, highest for DRB1 and lowest for HLA-C. For most TCR sequences rarity was the rule, although some public TCRs occurred in many donors.

This CDR3 is built from 11 residues. The V gene's germline CDR1 is DFQATT and CDR2 SNEGSKA (reference sequence). V lost 3 bases to trimming and J lost 6 bases, with 8 bases between them. Details on this clone: Its antigen is not identified.

PCR employed 60 Vbeta and 13 Jbeta primers. Some clones are missing from TCRdb's copy, which holds only in-frame ones; the method was immunoSEQ multiplex PCR. The sample has 130,000 or so clones, approximately 80% seen once. The chain has TRBV20-1 and TRBJ1-1; no clear D gene. The receptor comes from a woman aged 55 to 70 in good health and CMV-seronegative. Sequenced input: PBMCs. The DNA for the CDR3 is TGCAGTGCTAGTATCCGGGCTGAAGCTTTCTTT. Translated, it gives CSASIRAEAFF.